This TCR beta chain was profiled in a study of CD8 T cells in ankylosing spondylitis. The ends were cut back, 8 bases at V and 2 bases at J, with 19 bases in the middle. The germline gives CDR1 MNHEY, CDR2 SMNVEV (reference sequence). The length of the CDR3 is 16 residues. Points on this clonotype: Its cognate antigen is unknown.

Study results and limitations: Within matched ankylosing spondylitis synovial fluid, disease-linked clones were reportedly significantly enriched. Ankylosing spondylitis blood appeared to carry a characteristic TCR beta motif of seven to nine highly homologous variants. Disease-linked clones proved CD8+ and comparatively uncommon in peripheral blood.

Quantitative 5'-RACE with molecular barcodes generated TCR beta libraries. From the 5' RACE reads, TCRdb called clonotypes with MiXCR, one entry per CDR3 protein. The sample holds about 340,000 distinct CDR3 sequences, roughly 8% seen once. This sequence originates from a male donor with ankylosing spondylitis. The material sequenced was blood, either unsorted or a sorted T cell fraction (not recorded which). The chain is built from TRBV27 and TRBJ2-1; D uncertain. This CDR3 reads CASGGRAPPTYNEQFF. CDR3 DNA sequence: TGTGCCAGCGGCGGCCGGGCTCCCCCAACCTACAATGAGCAGTTCTTC.